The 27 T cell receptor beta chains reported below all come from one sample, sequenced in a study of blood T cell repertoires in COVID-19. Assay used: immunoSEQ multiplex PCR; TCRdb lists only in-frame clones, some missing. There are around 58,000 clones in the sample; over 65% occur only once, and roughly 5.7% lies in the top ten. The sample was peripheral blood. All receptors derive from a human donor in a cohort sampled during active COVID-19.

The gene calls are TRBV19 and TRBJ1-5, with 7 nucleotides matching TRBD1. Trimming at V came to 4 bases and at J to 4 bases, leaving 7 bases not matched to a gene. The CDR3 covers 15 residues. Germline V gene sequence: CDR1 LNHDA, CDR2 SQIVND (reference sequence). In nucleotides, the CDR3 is TGTGCCAGTAGTAACTGGGACAGCCCAAATCAGCCCCAGCATTTT. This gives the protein CASSNWDSPNQPQHF.

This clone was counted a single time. CDR3 nucleotide sequence: TGTGCCAGCAGCATAACAGGGGTTGCTAATGAAAAACTGTTTTTT. Its protein is CASSITGVANEKLFF. The V gene is TRBV5-5, the J gene TRBJ1-4; 7 bases fit TRBD1. V lost 4 bases, J lost 3 bases, and 6 bases stayed unmatched. Germline CDR1 reads SGHKS; CDR2 reads YYEKEE (reference sequence). The CDR3 loop spans 15 amino acids.

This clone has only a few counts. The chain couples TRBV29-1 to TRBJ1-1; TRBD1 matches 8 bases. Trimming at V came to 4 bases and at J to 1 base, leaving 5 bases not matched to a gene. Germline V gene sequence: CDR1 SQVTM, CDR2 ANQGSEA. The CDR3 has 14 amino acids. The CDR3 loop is CSVARTGQNTEAFF. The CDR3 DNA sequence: TGCAGCGTTGCGAGGACAGGGCAGAACACTGAAGCTTTCTTT. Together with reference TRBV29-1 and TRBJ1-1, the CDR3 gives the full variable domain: SAVISQKPSRDICQRGTSLTIQCQVDSQVTMMFWYRQQPGQSLTLIATANQGSEATYESGFVIDKFPISRPNLTFSTLTVSNMSPEDSSIYLCSVARTGQNTEAFFGQGTRLTVV.

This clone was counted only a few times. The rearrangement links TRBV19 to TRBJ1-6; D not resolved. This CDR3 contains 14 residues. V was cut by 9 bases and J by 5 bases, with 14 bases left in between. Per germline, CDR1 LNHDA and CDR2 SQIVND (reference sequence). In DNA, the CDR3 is TGTGCCAGCCGCGGGGTCGATAATAATTCACCCCTCCACTTT. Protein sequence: CASRGVDNNSPLHF.

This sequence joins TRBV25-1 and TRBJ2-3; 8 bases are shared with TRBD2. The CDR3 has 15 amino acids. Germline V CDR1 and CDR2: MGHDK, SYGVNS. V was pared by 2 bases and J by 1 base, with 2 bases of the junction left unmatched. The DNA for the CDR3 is TGTGCCAGCAGTGAAGCGGGGGGACGCACAGATACGCAGTATTTT. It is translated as CASSEAGGRTDTQYF.

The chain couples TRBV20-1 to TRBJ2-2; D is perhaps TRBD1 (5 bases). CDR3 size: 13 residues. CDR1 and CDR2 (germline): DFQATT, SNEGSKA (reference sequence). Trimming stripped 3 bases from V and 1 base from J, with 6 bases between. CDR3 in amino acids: CSASQGNTGELFF. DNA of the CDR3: TGCAGTGCTAGTCAGGGGAACACCGGGGAGCTGTTTTTT.

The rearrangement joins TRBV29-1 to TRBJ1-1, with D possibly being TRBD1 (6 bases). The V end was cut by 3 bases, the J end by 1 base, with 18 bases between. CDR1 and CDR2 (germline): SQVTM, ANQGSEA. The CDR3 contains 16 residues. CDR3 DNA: TGCAGCGTTGAGTACCCTGAGGGGACACAGAACACTGAAGCTTTCTTT. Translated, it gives CSVEYPEGTQNTEAFF.

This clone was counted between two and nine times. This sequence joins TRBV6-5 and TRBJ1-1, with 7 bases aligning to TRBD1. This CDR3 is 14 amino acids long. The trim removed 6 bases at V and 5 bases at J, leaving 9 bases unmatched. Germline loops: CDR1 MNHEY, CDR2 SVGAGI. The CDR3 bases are TGTGCCAGCAGCCAACAGGGGATGGGGACTGAAGCTTTCTTT. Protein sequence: CASSQQGMGTEAFF.

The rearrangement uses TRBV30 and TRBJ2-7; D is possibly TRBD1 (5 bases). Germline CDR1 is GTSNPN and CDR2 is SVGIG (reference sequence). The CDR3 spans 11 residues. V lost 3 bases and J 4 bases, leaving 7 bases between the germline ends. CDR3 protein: CAWSAGYEQYF. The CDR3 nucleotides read TGTGCCTGGAGCGCAGGGTACGAGCAGTACTTC.

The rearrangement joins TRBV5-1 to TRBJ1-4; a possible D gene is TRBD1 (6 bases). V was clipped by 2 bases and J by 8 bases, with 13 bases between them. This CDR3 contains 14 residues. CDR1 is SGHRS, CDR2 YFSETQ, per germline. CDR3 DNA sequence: TGCGCCAGCAGCTTTGGGACAATTCCAGAAAAACTGTTTTTT. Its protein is CASSFGTIPEKLFF.

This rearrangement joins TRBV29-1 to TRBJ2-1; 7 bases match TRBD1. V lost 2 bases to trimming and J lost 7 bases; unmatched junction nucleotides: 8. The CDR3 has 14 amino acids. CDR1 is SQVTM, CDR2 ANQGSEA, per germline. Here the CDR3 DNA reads TGCAGCGTTGAAATCGGGGCAGGGGGAAATGAGCAGTTCTTC. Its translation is CSVEIGAGGNEQFF.

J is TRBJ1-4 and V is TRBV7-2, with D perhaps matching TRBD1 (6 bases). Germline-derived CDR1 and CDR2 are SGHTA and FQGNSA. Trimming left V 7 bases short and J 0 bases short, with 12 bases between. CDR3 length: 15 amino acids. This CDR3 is CASTLGGSTNEKLFF. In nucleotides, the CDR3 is TGTGCCAGCACCCTTGGGGGCTCAACTAATGAAAAACTGTTTTTT.

Here the CDR3 DNA reads TGTGCCAGCAGCGGCCAATTCCAAGAGACCCAGTACTTC. The encoded protein is CASSGQFQETQYF. J is TRBJ2-5 and V is TRBV6-2 or TRBV6-3, with unresolved D. The V end lost 6 bases, the J end lost 1 base, and 9 bases lay between the germline ends. Germline-derived CDR1 and CDR2 are MNHEY and SVGEGT. The CDR3 is 13 amino acids.

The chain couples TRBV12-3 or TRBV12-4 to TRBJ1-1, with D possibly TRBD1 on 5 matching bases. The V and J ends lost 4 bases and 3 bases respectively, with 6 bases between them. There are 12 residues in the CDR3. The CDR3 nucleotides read TGTGCCAGCAGTTCAGGGTACACTGAAGCTTTCTTT. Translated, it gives CASSSGYTEAFF.

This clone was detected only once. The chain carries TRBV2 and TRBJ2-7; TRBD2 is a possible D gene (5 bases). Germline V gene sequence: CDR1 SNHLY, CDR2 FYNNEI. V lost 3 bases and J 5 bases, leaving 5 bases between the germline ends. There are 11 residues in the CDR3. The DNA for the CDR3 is TGTGCCAGCAGTGAGCGGGACGAGCAGTACTTC. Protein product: CASSERDEQYF.

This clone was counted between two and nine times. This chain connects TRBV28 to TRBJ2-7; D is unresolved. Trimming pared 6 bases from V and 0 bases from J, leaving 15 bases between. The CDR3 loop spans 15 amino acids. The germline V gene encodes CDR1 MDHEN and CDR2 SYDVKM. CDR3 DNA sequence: TGTGCCAGCAGGCTAACGCTCGAAAGCTCCTACGAGCAGTACTTC. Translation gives CASRLTLESSYEQYF. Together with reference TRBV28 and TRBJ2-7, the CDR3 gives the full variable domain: DVKVTQSSRYLVKRTGEKVFLECVQDMDHENMFWYRQDPGLGLRLIYFSYDVKMKEKGDIPEGYSVSREKKERFSLILESASTNQTSMYLCASRLTLESSYEQYFGPGTRLTVT.

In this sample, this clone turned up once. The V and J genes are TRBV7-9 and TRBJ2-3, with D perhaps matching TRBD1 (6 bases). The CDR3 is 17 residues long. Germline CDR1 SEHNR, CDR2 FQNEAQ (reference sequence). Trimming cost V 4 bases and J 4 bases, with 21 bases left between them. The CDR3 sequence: CASSSGNHRTVPDTQYF. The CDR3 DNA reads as TGTGCCAGCAGCTCAGGTAACCATCGGACAGTACCAGATACGCAGTATTTT.

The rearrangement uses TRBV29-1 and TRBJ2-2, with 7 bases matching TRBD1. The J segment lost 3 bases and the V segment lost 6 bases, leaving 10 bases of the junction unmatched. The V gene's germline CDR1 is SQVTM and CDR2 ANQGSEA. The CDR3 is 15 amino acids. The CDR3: CSVPRQGPDTGELFF. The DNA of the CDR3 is TGCAGCGTCCCCAGACAGGGCCCCGACACCGGGGAGCTGTTTTTT.

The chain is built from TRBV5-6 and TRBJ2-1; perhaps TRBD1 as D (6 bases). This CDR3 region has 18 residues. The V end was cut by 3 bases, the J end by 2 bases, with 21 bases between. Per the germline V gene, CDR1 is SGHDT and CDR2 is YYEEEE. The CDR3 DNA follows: TGTGCCAGCAGCTCGAGCGCAGGGGCCTCAATTACCTACAATGAGCAGTTCTTC. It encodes CASSSSAGASITYNEQFF.

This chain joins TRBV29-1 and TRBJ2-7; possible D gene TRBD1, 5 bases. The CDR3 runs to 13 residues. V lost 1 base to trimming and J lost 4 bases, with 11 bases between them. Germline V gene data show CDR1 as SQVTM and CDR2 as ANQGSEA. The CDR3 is CSVEAARVYEQYF. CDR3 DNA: TGCAGCGTTGAAGCGGCCAGGGTTTACGAGCAGTACTTC.

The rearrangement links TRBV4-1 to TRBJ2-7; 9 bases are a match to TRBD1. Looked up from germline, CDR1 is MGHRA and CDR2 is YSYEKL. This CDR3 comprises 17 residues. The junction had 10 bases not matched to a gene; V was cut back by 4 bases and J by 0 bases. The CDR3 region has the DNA TGCGCCAGCAGCCGCGTAACCGGGACAGGGTCCTCCTACGAGCAGTACTTC. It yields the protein CASSRVTGTGSSYEQYF.

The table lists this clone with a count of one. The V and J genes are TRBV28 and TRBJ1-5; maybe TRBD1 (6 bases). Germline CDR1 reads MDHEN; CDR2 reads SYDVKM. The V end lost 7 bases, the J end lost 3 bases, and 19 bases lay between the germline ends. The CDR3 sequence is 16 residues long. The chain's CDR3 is CASTVPGQPDNQPQHF. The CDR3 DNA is TGTGCCAGCACAGTTCCCGGACAGCCAGACAATCAGCCCCAGCATTTT.

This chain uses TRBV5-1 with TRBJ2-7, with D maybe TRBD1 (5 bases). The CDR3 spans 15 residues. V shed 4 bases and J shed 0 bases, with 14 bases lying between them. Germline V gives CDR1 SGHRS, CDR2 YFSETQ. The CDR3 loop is CASSLTGSGSYEQYF. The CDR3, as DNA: TGCGCCAGCAGCCTAACAGGCTCGGGCTCCTACGAGCAGTACTTC.

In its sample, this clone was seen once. The CDR3 sequence: CASSLGGAGYGYTF. The CDR3 DNA sequence: TGTGCCAGCAGCTTGGGGGGTGCGGGGTATGGCTACACCTTC. The V call is TRBV5-6, the J call TRBJ1-2; D unresolved. The CDR3 has 14 amino acids. Germline-derived CDR1 and CDR2 are SGHDT and YYEEEE. V gave up 0 bases and J gave up 5 bases, with 11 bases separating them.

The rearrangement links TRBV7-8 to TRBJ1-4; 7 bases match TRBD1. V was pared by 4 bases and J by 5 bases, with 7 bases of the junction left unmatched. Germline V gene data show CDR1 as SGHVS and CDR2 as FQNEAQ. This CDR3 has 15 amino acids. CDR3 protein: CASSSGGTSNEKLFF. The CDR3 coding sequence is TGTGCCAGCAGCTCAGGGGGGACAAGCAATGAAAAACTGTTTTTT.

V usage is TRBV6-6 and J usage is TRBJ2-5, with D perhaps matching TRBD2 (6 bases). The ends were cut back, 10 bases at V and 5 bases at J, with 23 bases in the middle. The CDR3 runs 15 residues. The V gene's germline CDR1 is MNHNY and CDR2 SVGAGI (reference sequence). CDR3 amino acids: CAISPGTRTGETQYF. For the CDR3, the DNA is TGTGCCATCTCACCCGGGACTCGCACGGGGGAGACCCAGTACTTC.

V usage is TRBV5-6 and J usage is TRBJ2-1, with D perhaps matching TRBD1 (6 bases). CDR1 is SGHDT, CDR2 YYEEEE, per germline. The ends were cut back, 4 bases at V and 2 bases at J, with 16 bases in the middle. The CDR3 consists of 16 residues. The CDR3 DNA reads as TGTGCCAGCAGCACATGGGGACACCATACCTACAATGAGCAGTTCTTC. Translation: CASSTWGHHTYNEQFF.